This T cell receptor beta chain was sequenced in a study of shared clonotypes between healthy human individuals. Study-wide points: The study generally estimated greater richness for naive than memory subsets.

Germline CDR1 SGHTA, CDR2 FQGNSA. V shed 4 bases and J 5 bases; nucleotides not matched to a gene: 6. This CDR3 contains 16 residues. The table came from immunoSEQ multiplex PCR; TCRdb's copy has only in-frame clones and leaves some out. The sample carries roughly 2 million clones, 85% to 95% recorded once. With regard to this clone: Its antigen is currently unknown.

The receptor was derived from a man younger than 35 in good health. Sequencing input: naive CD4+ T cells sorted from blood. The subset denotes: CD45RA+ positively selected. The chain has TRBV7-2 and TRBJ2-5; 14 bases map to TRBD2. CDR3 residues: CASSSRTSGGTETQYF. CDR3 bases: TGTGCCAGCAGCTCTAGGACTAGCGGGGGGACGGAGACCCAGTACTTC.